One and the same sample provided the 25 T cell receptor beta chains below, sequenced in a study of blood T cell repertoires in COVID-19. Assay: immunoSEQ multiplex PCR; the TCRdb copy retains only in-frame clones and omits some. Among around 250,000 clones listed, 65% to 90% were seen once. Sequencing input: PBMCs or T cells enriched from blood (not recorded which). The source of these receptors is a man younger than 35 who had recovered from COVID-19.

This clone was seen only a few times. The chain is built from TRBV28 and TRBJ2-2; 12 bases match TRBD2. J gave up 6 bases and V 4 bases, and 15 bases lay outside the gene matches. Germline values: CDR1 MDHEN, CDR2 SYDVKM. The CDR3 runs 19 residues. The CDR3 reads CASSSWLTSGSPRAGELFF. The CDR3 DNA is TGTGCCAGCAGTTCATGGCTGACTAGCGGGAGCCCCAGGGCCGGGGAGCTGTTTTTT.

The CDR3 spells CAIREGQGTSPLHF. Written as DNA, the CDR3 is TGTGCCATCAGAGAAGGGCAGGGGACTTCACCCCTCCACTTT. The V gene is TRBV10-3, the J gene TRBJ1-6, with D possibly being TRBD1 (6 bases). V lost 6 bases to trimming and J lost 9 bases, with 15 bases between them. Germline lookup yields CDR1 ENHRY and CDR2 SYGVKD. CDR3 length equals 14 residues.

This chain joins TRBV27 and TRBJ2-1; 7 bases align to TRBD1. This CDR3 region has 13 residues. Trimming took 6 bases from V and 7 from J; bases not matched to a gene: 6. The germline CDR1 and CDR2 sequences are MNHEY and SMNVEV (reference sequence). The CDR3 sequence is CASRDRVENEQFF. Written as DNA, the CDR3 is TGTGCCAGCAGAGACAGGGTTGAGAATGAGCAGTTCTTC.

Written as DNA, the CDR3 is TGTGCCAGCAGCTTAGGGACTTATCGTGGCTACACCTTC. Protein sequence: CASSLGTYRGYTF. The chain recombines TRBV7-9 with TRBJ1-2; the D is unclear. The CDR3 extends over 13 amino acids. CDR1 SEHNR and CDR2 FQNEAQ come from the germline V gene (reference sequence). The germline V and J ends were trimmed by 1 base and 7 bases, with 10 bases remaining between them. Full variable domain (remainder filled in from reference TRBV7-9 and TRBJ1-2): DTGVSQNPRHKITKRGQNVTFRCDPISEHNRLYWYRQTLGQGPEFLTYFQNEAQLEKSRLLSDRFSAERPKGSFSTLEIQRTEQGDSAMYLCASSLGTYRGYTFGSGTRLTVV.

CDR3 region: CASSSTGEQYF. In DNA form, the CDR3 reads TGTGCCAGCAGCTCCACGGGAGAGCAGTACTTC. V gene TRBV7-9 combines with J gene TRBJ2-7; D possibly corresponds to TRBD2 (5 bases). Germline V gives CDR1 SEHNR, CDR2 FQNEAQ (reference sequence). The CDR3 covers 11 residues. Trimming stripped 4 bases from V and 7 bases from J, with 8 bases between.

The chain uses TRBV14 and TRBJ1-2; 10 nucleotides line up with TRBD1. Germline V gene data show CDR1 as SGHDN and CDR2 as FVKESK. The CDR3 is 15 amino acids. V was pared by 1 base and J by 4 bases, with 3 bases of the junction left unmatched. The CDR3 DNA reads as TGTGCCAGCAGCCAAGCCGGGACAGGGGCCTATGGCTACACCTTC. As protein: CASSQAGTGAYGYTF.

The CDR3 nucleotides are TGCGCCAGCAGCGCCACGACAGAAGGTGAAAAACTGTTTTTT. Protein sequence: CASSATTEGEKLFF. V gene TRBV5-1 combines with J gene TRBJ1-4; TRBD1 might be the D (5 bases). This CDR3 comprises 14 residues. V dropped 4 bases and J dropped 7 bases, with 14 bases sitting between them. Per the germline V gene, CDR1 is SGHRS and CDR2 is YFSETQ.

V gene TRBV5-1 combines with J gene TRBJ1-1, with a tentative D call TRBD1 (5 bases). The CDR3 extends over 14 amino acids. Germline V gene sequence: CDR1 SGHRS, CDR2 YFSETQ. The DNA of the CDR3 is TGCGCAAGCGGCCAGGGAACGATTGGCACTGAAGCTTTCTTT. This translates into CASGQGTIGTEAFF. Drawing the rest from reference TRBV5-1 and TRBJ1-1, the complete variable domain is KAGVTQTPRYLIKTRGQQVTLSCSPISGHRSVSWYQQTPGQGLQFLFEYFSETQRNKGNFPGRFSGRQFSNSRSEMNVSTLELGDSALYLCASGQGTIGTEAFFGQGTRLTVV.

The rearrangement joins TRBV6-2 or TRBV6-3 to TRBJ2-1; the match to TRBD2 covers 12 bases. The CDR3 runs to 17 residues. The V gene end was trimmed by 6 bases and the J gene end by 4 bases; junction bases not matched to a gene: 10. Per germline, CDR1 MNHEY and CDR2 SVGEGT. CDR3 sequence reads: CASSSTWGTSGYNEQFF. The CDR3 DNA reads as TGTGCCAGCAGCTCAACCTGGGGGACTAGCGGGTACAATGAGCAGTTCTTC.

The chain carries TRBV7-9 and TRBJ1-3, with TRBD1 identical over 8 bases. Germline V CDR1 and CDR2: SEHNR, FQNEAQ (reference sequence). J gave up 2 bases and V 1 base, and 4 bases lay outside the gene matches. This CDR3 comprises 16 residues. For the CDR3, the DNA is TGTGCCAGCAGCTTAGTTCCAGGGGGCGCTGGAAACACCATATATTTT. It specifies CASSLVPGGAGNTIYF.

The CDR3 sequence: CASSYSPYSGANVLTF. The CDR3 coding sequence is TGTGCCAGCAGTTACTCTCCGTACTCTGGGGCCAACGTCCTGACTTTC. This rearrangement joins TRBV6-6 to TRBJ2-6; D not certain. Trimming cost V 0 bases and J 0 bases, with 6 bases left between them. CDR3 size: 16 residues. Germline CDR1 is MNHNY and CDR2 is SVGAGI (reference sequence).

This rearrangement joins TRBV10-2 to TRBJ2-1; 13 nucleotides align to TRBD2. V lost 8 bases, J lost 0 bases, and 7 bases stayed unmatched. The CDR3 length is 17 residues. Germline V gives CDR1 WSHSY, CDR2 SAAADI. CDR3: CASGGLAGASSYNEQFF. The CDR3 nucleotides read TGCGCCAGCGGAGGACTAGCGGGGGCAAGCTCCTACAATGAGCAGTTCTTC.

V usage is TRBV25-1 and J usage is TRBJ1-4, with D possibly TRBD1 on 6 matching bases. Trimming left V 6 bases short and J 3 bases short, with 14 bases between. This CDR3 has 15 residues. Germline values: CDR1 MGHDK, CDR2 SYGVNS. CDR3 loop: CASRETGYSNEKLFF. CDR3 DNA: TGTGCCAGCAGGGAAACAGGGTATTCTAATGAAAAACTGTTTTTT.

V gene TRBV28 combines with J gene TRBJ2-7; tentatively, D is TRBD1 (5 bases). V was shortened by 4 bases and J by 6 bases, with 7 bases between the two germline ends. Germline loops: CDR1 MDHEN, CDR2 SYDVKM. CDR3 length: 11 residues. For the CDR3, the DNA is TGTGCCAGCAGTTCAGGGTTCGAGCAGTACTTC. Its protein product is CASSSGFEQYF.

As DNA, the CDR3 is TGTGCCAGCAGTTCCGGACTGCAGGCTTTCAATCAGCCCCAGCATTTT. As protein: CASSSGLQAFNQPQHF. The chain recombines TRBV27 with TRBJ1-5; no firm D call. The ends were cut back, 4 bases at V and 3 bases at J, with 16 bases in the middle. From germline, CDR1 is MNHEY and CDR2 SMNVEV (reference sequence). CDR3 length: 16 residues.

The chain has TRBV29-1 and TRBJ2-3, with 7 bases aligning to TRBD2. Germline assignment: CDR1 SQVTM and CDR2 ANQGSEA. J lost 0 bases, V lost 4 bases, and 4 bases had no gene match. The CDR3 contains 14 residues. As DNA, the CDR3 is TGCAGCGTTGGACAGACTAGCAGCACAGATACGCAGTATTTT. This codes for CSVGQTSSTDTQYF.

The gene calls are TRBV3-1 (or the pseudogene TRBV3-2) and TRBJ2-3, with TRBD2 as a possible D gene (6 bases). The V end lost 4 bases, the J end lost 2 bases, and 10 bases lay between the germline ends. This CDR3 has 14 residues. CDR1 is LGHDT and CDR2 is YNNKEL in the germline V gene (reference sequence). Written as DNA, the CDR3 is TGTGCCAGCAGCCTAGGACTAAACACAGATACGCAGTATTTT. Translated: CASSLGLNTDTQYF.

The V and J genes are TRBV19 and TRBJ1-5; D might be TRBD1 (5 bases). CDR3 size: 14 residues. Looked up from germline, CDR1 is LNHDA and CDR2 is SQIVND (reference sequence). V lost 2 bases and J lost 3, with 8 bases in between. The CDR3 region has the DNA TGTGCCAGTAGTATACAGGGATTCAATCAGCCCCAGCATTTT. Residues: CASSIQGFNQPQHF.

This clone was counted once. The V and J genes are TRBV19 and TRBJ2-7; TRBD2 is a possible D gene (6 bases). This CDR3 spans 15 amino acids. Germline CDR1 LNHDA, CDR2 SQIVND (reference sequence). Trimming removed 3 bases from V and 1 base from J, with 13 bases in between. The chain's CDR3 is CASSIAGRSSYEQYF. As DNA, the CDR3 is TGTGCCAGTAGTATCGCGGGGCGTAGTTCCTACGAGCAGTACTTC. Complete variable domain (other parts from reference TRBV19 and TRBJ2-7): DGGITQSPKYLFRKEGQNVTLSCEQNLNHDAMYWYRQDPGQGLRLIYYSQIVNDFQKGDIAEGYSVSREKKESFPLTVTSAQKNPTAFYLCASSIAGRSSYEQYFGPGTRLTVT.

V gene TRBV19 combines with J gene TRBJ1-2; D uncertain. The CDR3 loop spans 14 amino acids. V was pared by 7 bases and J by 3 bases, with 15 bases between. Germline loops: CDR1 LNHDA, CDR2 SQIVND (reference sequence). Written as DNA, the CDR3 is TGTGCCAGTACTCAAAGCCCGCGGGACTATGGCTACACCTTC. Protein: CASTQSPRDYGYTF.

The rearrangement joins TRBV4-1 to TRBJ1-5; D call uncertain. Germline V gives CDR1 MGHRA, CDR2 YSYEKL. V lost 1 base and J 3 bases, leaving 10 bases between the germline ends. CDR3 length equals 15 residues. CDR3 protein: CASSQAVLSNQPQHF. CDR3 DNA sequence: TGCGCCAGCAGCCAAGCCGTCCTATCCAATCAGCCCCAGCATTTT.

V and J are TRBV7-9 and TRBJ1-1; TRBD1 agrees at 7 bases. Germline V CDR1 and CDR2: SEHNR, FQNEAQ (reference sequence). This CDR3 is built from 13 residues. Trimming removed 5 bases from V and 12 bases from J; junction bases left unmatched: 12. CDR3 in amino acids: CASSRNPGQKPFF. The CDR3 DNA sequence: TGTGCCAGCAGCCGAAATCCGGGACAGAAACCTTTCTTT. Full variable domain (missing parts from reference TRBV7-9 and TRBJ1-1): DTGVSQNPRHKITKRGQNVTFRCDPISEHNRLYWYRQTLGQGPEFLTYFQNEAQLEKSRLLSDRFSAERPKGSFSTLEIQRTEQGDSAMYLCASSRNPGQKPFFGQGTRLTVV.

The chain combines TRBV19 with TRBJ1-1; D perhaps matches TRBD1 (6 bases). Germline V gene sequence: CDR1 LNHDA, CDR2 SQIVND (reference sequence). V was pared by 4 bases and J by 3 bases, with 12 bases between. The CDR3 covers 14 residues. CDR3 DNA: TGTGCCAGTAGTACAGGGGAACCCTACACTGAAGCTTTCTTT. Translation: CASSTGEPYTEAFF.

The V call is TRBV6-5, the J call TRBJ2-5, with 10 bases identical to TRBD2. The germline gives CDR1 MNHEY, CDR2 SVGAGI. Trimming at V came to 6 bases and at J to 4 bases, leaving 5 bases not matched to a gene. CDR3 size: 14 residues. The CDR3 nucleotides read TGTGCCAGCAGAAAAGCGGGGGGGCGAGAGACCCAGTACTTC. This codes for CASRKAGGRETQYF.

CDR3 residues: CASSSPGGSRRLFF. Here the CDR3 DNA reads TGTGCCAGCAGCTCCCCCGGAGGGAGCCGGAGACTGTTTTTT. The chain has TRBV28 and TRBJ1-4; D unresolved. The germline V and J ends were trimmed by 6 bases and 13 bases, with 21 bases remaining between them. The CDR3 sequence is 14 residues long. Germline V gives CDR1 MDHEN, CDR2 SYDVKM.